The clone carrying this T cell receptor beta chain appeared a single time. Its antigen is unidentified. This record belongs to a study of cytomegalovirus exposure and HLA in healthy donors. Study-wide context: Ancestry clustering placed 70% to 90% of roughly 410 genotyped donors in the Caucasian-associated cluster.

Overall study findings and caveats: Roughly even sequencing depth across donors was the assumption behind the presence/absence analyses. Segments of the TCR beta V type were, in most cases, productive about 90% or about 30% of the time in an earlier analysis. Reports showed the classifier diagnosing cytomegalovirus status with high specificity and sensitivity.

The V gene's germline CDR1 is GTSNPN and CDR2 SVGIG (reference sequence). The V segment lost 3 bases and the J segment 4 bases; nucleotides outside the gene matches: 11. The CDR3 is 16 residues long. The PCR made use of 60 Vbeta and 13 Jbeta primers. Data came from immunoSEQ multiplex PCR; TCRdb stores just in-frame clones and leaves some out. This table holds about 160,000 clones, 71% found once. What was sequenced was PBMCs. The chain has TRBV30 and TRBJ2-3, with 9 bases lining up with TRBD2. This clonotype was sampled from a woman aged 25 to 39 in good health and CMV-seronegative. The CDR3 nucleotides read TGTGCCTGGAGGAAGAGCGGGGGGTTATTAGCAGATACGCAGTATTTT. Its protein is CAWRKSGGLLADTQYF.